The present T cell receptor (beta chain) was sequenced within a study of early T cells in non-severe SARS-CoV-2 infection. Background on the study: RNA in bulk from unsorted whole blood was sequenced, and chains were unpaired.

Study outcomes and limitations: Database matching using VDJdb favored anti-spike CD8 responses, with private and CD4 specificities left missing.

Researchers attached unique molecular identifiers to individual cDNA molecules. TCRdb re-derived calls from the 5' RACE reads in MiXCR, one entry per CDR3 protein. Of approximately 84,000 distinct CDR3 sequences in the sample, under 15% are singletons; the top ten hold 4.5% to 7%. The trim removed 2 bases at V and 7 bases at J, leaving 10 bases unmatched. This CDR3 region has 17 residues. Per germline, CDR1 SGHTA and CDR2 FQGNSA. This clonotype was detected only a few times. The antigen is undetermined. This TCR came from an adult who was a healthcare worker with PCR-confirmed SARS-CoV-2 infection or an uninfected control (not recorded which). V gene TRBV7-2 combines with J gene TRBJ1-6; the match to TRBD1 covers 8 bases. Sequenced input: whole blood. The CDR3 DNA follows: TGTGCCAGCAGCTTATTCTCGGACAGGGTGGGGAATTCACCCCTCCACTTT. As protein: CASSLFSDRVGNSPLHF. The entire variable domain, with the rest obtained from reference TRBV7-2 and TRBJ1-6, is as follows: GAGVSQSPSNKVTEKGKDVELRCDPISGHTALYWYRQSLGQGLEFLIYFQGNSAPDKSGLPSDRFSAERTGGSVSTLTIQRTQQEDSAVYLCASSLFSDRVGNSPLHFGNGTRLTVT.